The TCR beta chain under discussion was sequenced for a study of spatial heterogeneity in lung cancer. Study overall: Fewer alpha-chain than beta-chain sequences were consistently detected.

The CDR3 covers 12 residues. Germline V gene data show CDR1 as ENHRY and CDR2 as SYGVKD. With 4 bases removed from V and 2 bases from J, the gap between germline ends came to 6 bases. This clonotype was found a few times. Time point in this sample: blood at routine non-recurrence follow-up after resection. Tumor, nontumor lung or frozen PBMC supplied whole RNA, sequenced without sorting. TCRdb itself ran the 5' RACE reads through MiXCR, one entry per CDR3 protein. The sample shows more than 95,000 distinct CDR3 sequences, approximately 12% of them seen only once. The origin of this receptor is a male donor with early-stage non-small cell lung cancer. The chain joins TRBV10-3 to TRBJ2-7; unclear D gene. The specimen comprised PBMCs, sampled at follow-up. As DNA, the CDR3 is TGTGCCATCAGTGGACAACCCTACGAGCAGTACTTC. This sequence encodes CAISGQPYEQYF.